This is a list of T cell receptor beta chains from one sample in a study of identical twins. MiXCR, run by TCRdb on the 5' RACE reads, gives a single entry per CDR3 protein. This sample carries roughly 250,000 distinct CDR3 sequences, 7.5% of them seen once, and the ten largest clones take roughly 5.4%. This sample was also put to use in a study of yellow fever vaccine responses in identical twins.

Sequenced material: CD8+ T cells sorted from blood. The receptors were sampled from a woman between 18 and 29 years old in good health. Each CDR3 is given with its conserved first and last residue. D genes are given only for firm matches. The size entry is marked missing in some rows and otherwise reads once, few, many or a size class.

cdr3_aa: CASSEGQGYNQPQHF
cdr3_nt: TGCGCCAGCAGCGAGGGACAGGGGTACAATCAGCCCCAGCATTTT
j_call: TRBJ1-5
clone_size: many
v_call: TRBV4-1
d_call: TRBD1

cdr3_aa: CASSPRQGINYGYTF
cdr3_nt: TGTGCCAGCAGTCCCAGACAGGGGATTAACTATGGCTACACCTTC
j_call: TRBJ1-2
clone_size: many
v_call: TRBV12-3/TRBV12-4
d_call: TRBD1

cdr3_aa: CASGRGNYEQYF
cdr3_nt: TGTGCCTCGGGACGCGGAAACTACGAGCAGTACTTC
j_call: TRBJ2-7
clone_size: few
v_call: TRBV7-9
d_call: .

cdr3_aa: CASSTGLAGGSYNEQFF
cdr3_nt: TGCGCCAGCAGCACCGGACTAGCGGGAGGGTCCTACAATGAGCAGTTCTTC
j_call: TRBJ2-1
clone_size: many
v_call: TRBV5-1
d_call: TRBD2

cdr3_aa: CATSDRTNYNEQFF
cdr3_nt: TGTGCCACCAGTGACAGGACAAACTACAATGAGCAGTTCTTC
j_call: TRBJ2-1
clone_size: .
v_call: TRBV24-1
d_call: .

cdr3_aa: CASSPLLMNTEAFF
cdr3_nt: TGTGCCAGCAGCCCCCTCCTCATGAACACTGAAGCTTTCTTT
j_call: TRBJ1-1
clone_size: many
v_call: TRBV7-9
d_call: .

cdr3_aa: CASSRPGQHYNEQFF
cdr3_nt: TGTGCCAGTAGTAGACCGGGACAACACTACAATGAGCAGTTCTTC
j_call: TRBJ2-1
clone_size: few
v_call: TRBV19
d_call: .

cdr3_aa: CASSLRGTGNTGELFF
cdr3_nt: TGTGCCAGCAGTTTACGCGGGACTGGAAACACCGGGGAGCTGTTTTTT
j_call: TRBJ2-2
clone_size: many
v_call: TRBV2
d_call: .

cdr3_aa: CASSQPRGGLAIEGTDTQYF
cdr3_nt: TGTGCCAGCAGCCAACCCCGCGGGGGACTAGCAATAGAAGGCACAGATACGCAGTATTTT
j_call: TRBJ2-3
clone_size: .
v_call: TRBV11-2
d_call: TRBD2

cdr3_aa: CAISDRGPVVTEAFF
cdr3_nt: TGTGCCATCAGCGACAGGGGTCCGGTTGTCACTGAAGCTTTCTTT
j_call: TRBJ1-1
clone_size: many
v_call: TRBV10-3
d_call: TRBD1

cdr3_aa: CASKKSRGTNELQFF
cdr3_nt: TGTGCCAGCAAAAAGTCCCGGGGAACTAATGAGCTGCAGTTCTTC
j_call: TRBJ2-1
clone_size: .
v_call: TRBV12-3/TRBV12-4
d_call: .